These 14 T cell receptor beta chains came from one sample sequenced in a study of monozygotic twins with inflammatory bowel disease. TCRdb processed the 5' RACE reads again and assigns one entry to each CDR3 protein, with no DNA. This table lists more than 350,000 distinct CDR3 sequences. The source material was blood. The receptors derive from a human donor with ulcerative colitis or Crohn's disease, or a healthy co-twin of an affected twin (not recorded which).

CDR3 region: CASSPGGSGEQYF. The genes are TRBV18 and TRBJ2-7; the D call of TRBD1 rests on TCRdb alone, since no DNA is present to check it. Germline lookup yields CDR1 KGHSH and CDR2 LQKENI. There are 13 residues in the CDR3.

The chain joins TRBV19 to TRBJ1-2; the D call from TCRdb, TRBD1, cannot be confirmed without DNA. The CDR3 covers 13 residues. Germline V gene sequence: CDR1 LNHDA, CDR2 SQIVND (reference sequence). CDR3 region: CASSRYNREGYTF.

This chain's CDR3 is CASSPLTRGQTEAFF. The rearrangement joins TRBV7-8 to TRBJ1-1. Germline lookup yields CDR1 SGHVS and CDR2 FQNEAQ. The CDR3 extends over 15 amino acids.

The chain uses TRBV7-2 and TRBJ2-2; absent DNA, TCRdb's TRBD1 call cannot be checked. This CDR3 has 14 residues. Germline V gives CDR1 SGHTA, CDR2 FQGNSA. CDR3 loop: CASSLQGNTGELFF.

The chain recombines TRBV29-1 with TRBJ1-1; lacking DNA, the TRBD1 call made by TCRdb goes unchecked. CDR3 length: 13 amino acids. The germline V gene encodes CDR1 SQVTM and CDR2 ANQGSEA. The CDR3 protein is CSVEAGYGTEAFF.

The chain joins TRBV5-1 to TRBJ2-7. This CDR3 is built from 12 residues. Germline values: CDR1 SGHRS, CDR2 YFSETQ. The CDR3 loop is CASSSDRGEQYF. The full variable domain, rest sourced from reference TRBV5-1 and TRBJ2-7, is KAGVTQTPRYLIKTRGQQVTLSCSPISGHRSVSWYQQTPGQGLQFLFEYFSETQRNKGNFPGRFSGRQFSNSRSEMNVSTLELGDSALYLCASSSDRGEQYFGPGTRLTVT.

The V gene is TRBV29-1, the J gene TRBJ2-1; TCRdb designates TRBD1, a call that cannot be tested without DNA. The CDR3 has 16 residues. Germline CDR1 reads SQVTM; CDR2 reads ANQGSEA. The CDR3 loop is CSVEGRSGGAYNEQFF.

The chain uses TRBV9 and TRBJ2-2. The CDR3 runs 15 residues. The germline V gene has CDR1 SGDLS and CDR2 YYNGEE. CDR3 sequence reads: CASSVGLMNTGELFF. The full variable domain, in which reference TRBV9 and TRBJ2-2 provide the parts outside the CDR3, is DSGVTQTPKHLITATGQRVTLRCSPRSGDLSVYWYQQSLDQGLQFLIQYYNGEERAKGNILERFSAQQFPDLHSELNLSSLELGDSALYFCASSVGLMNTGELFFGEGSRLTVL.

This CDR3 is CASSSREFIYEQFF. This chain connects TRBV5-5 to TRBJ2-1; TCRdb reports TRBD2, a call that lacks DNA to check it against. Germline V gives CDR1 SGHKS, CDR2 YYEKEE (reference sequence). The CDR3 totals 14 residues. Supplemented by reference TRBV5-5 and TRBJ2-1, the full variable domain reads DAGVTQSPTHLIKTRGQQVTLRCSPISGHKSVSWYQQVLGQGPQFIFQYYEKEERGRGNFPDRFSARQFPNYSSELNVNALLLGDSALYLCASSSREFIYEQFFGPGTRLTVL.

The gene calls are TRBV4-1 and TRBJ1-4; lacking DNA, the TRBD1 call made by TCRdb goes unchecked. Germline V CDR1 and CDR2: MGHRA, YSYEKL. The CDR3 is 16 amino acids. The CDR3 here is CASGQGTEGANEKLFF.

The chain recombines TRBV11-2 with TRBJ1-1. The CDR3 sequence is 13 residues long. Germline V gene data show CDR1 as SGHAT and CDR2 as FQNNGV. CDR3 protein: CASSRPDLTEAFF.

V gene TRBV14 combines with J gene TRBJ1-1; TCRdb indicates TRBD1, and absent DNA this call remains unverified. The germline gives CDR1 SGHDN, CDR2 FVKESK. The CDR3 has 16 residues. CDR3 amino acids: CASSQGIGGGNTEAFF.

The chain recombines TRBV5-1 with TRBJ2-3; TCRdb's D call, TRBD1, is unchecked because there is no DNA. CDR1 and CDR2 from the germline V gene are SGHRS and YFSETQ. The length of the CDR3 is 13 residues. The CDR3 sequence: CASSSPGTDTQYF.

The rearrangement uses TRBV12-3 or TRBV12-4 and TRBJ2-3; no DNA is available, so the TRBD1 call from TCRdb remains unchecked. This CDR3 has 15 amino acids. CDR3 region: CASSDKRGYTDTQYF.